Following are 25 T cell receptor beta chains from one sample sequenced in a study of control samples from healthy donors and cancer patients. The method was immunoSEQ multiplex PCR; TCRdb's version includes in-frame clones alone and lacks a portion of them. The table has some 120,000 clones, roughly 90% seen once; the top ten hold 3.2%. Sequenced material: blood. The source is a man aged 50-59 years in good health.

V is TRBV5-1 and J is TRBJ1-3; D uncertain. The CDR3 spans 14 residues. Per germline, CDR1 SGHRS and CDR2 YFSETQ. V was pared by 0 bases and J by 9 bases, with 13 bases between. The CDR3 spells CASSLDSQRITIYF. The CDR3 DNA follows: TGCGCCAGCAGCTTGGATTCCCAGAGGATCACCATATATTTT.

J is TRBJ1-4 and V is TRBV5-1; D unresolved. This CDR3 spans 13 amino acids. V lost 5 bases, J lost 2 bases, and 7 bases lay in between. Germline V CDR1 and CDR2: SGHRS, YFSETQ. The chain's CDR3 is CASRTDTNEKLFF. CDR3 DNA sequence: TGCGCCAGCAGAACGGATACTAATGAAAAACTGTTTTTT.

The chain combines TRBV14 with TRBJ1-3; TRBD1 might be the D (6 bases). This CDR3 region has 15 residues. CDR1 and CDR2 from the germline V gene are SGHDN and FVKESK. The V end was cut by 0 bases, the J end by 6 bases, with 12 bases between. CDR3 in amino acids: CASSQEQGLSNTIYF. CDR3 nucleotides: TGTGCCAGCAGCCAAGAGCAGGGGCTATCAAACACCATATATTTT.

This chain uses TRBV12-3 or TRBV12-4 with TRBJ2-1; possible D gene TRBD2, 5 bases. V was shortened by 6 bases and J by 9 bases, with 12 bases between the two germline ends. CDR3 length equals 12 residues. Written as DNA, the CDR3 is TGTGCCAGCAGCTATAAAGGGAGTGAGCAGTTCTTC. This gives the protein CASSYKGSEQFF.

As regards this clone: One junction end disagrees with the germline gene, perhaps due to a read error. This chain connects TRBV9 to TRBJ2-3, with unresolved D. Germline V lookup: CDR1 SGDLS, CDR2 YYNGEE. The length of the CDR3 is 13 residues. CDR3 loop: CASSVGSRDTQYF. The CDR3 nucleotides are TGTGCCAGCAGCGTAGGTAGCAGAGATACGCAGTATTTT.

The chain has TRBV11-2 and TRBJ2-7; a weak D match, TRBD1 (6 bases). The germline V gene has CDR1 SGHAT and CDR2 FQNNGV. The CDR3 runs 15 residues. Trimming removed 1 base from V and 2 bases from J, with 12 bases in between. The CDR3: CASSLAPGQPYEQYF. For the CDR3, the DNA is TGTGCCAGCAGCTTAGCTCCAGGACAGCCCTACGAGCAGTACTTC.

This clone was found once. This rearrangement joins TRBV19 to TRBJ2-2; D unresolved. Germline CDR1 and CDR2: LNHDA and SQIVND (reference sequence). The germline V and J ends were trimmed by 0 bases and 7 bases, with 3 bases remaining between them. The CDR3 covers 12 residues. The CDR3 nucleotides are TGTGCCAGTAGTATAGAGATCGGGGAGCTGTTTTTT. This sequence encodes CASSIEIGELFF. The full variable domain, rest sourced from reference TRBV19 and TRBJ2-2, is DGGITQSPKYLFRKEGQNVTLSCEQNLNHDAMYWYRQDPGQGLRLIYYSQIVNDFQKGDIAEGYSVSREKKESFPLTVTSAQKNPTAFYLCASSIEIGELFFGEGSRLTVL.

This chain connects TRBV9 to TRBJ2-3; 8 positions agree with TRBD2. CDR3 length: 16 residues. The ends lost 0 bases at V and 1 base at J; junction bases unmatched: 4. CDR1 SGDLS and CDR2 YYNGEE come from the germline V gene. The CDR3 sequence: CASSVVGGAGTDTQYF. CDR3 nucleotide sequence: TGTGCCAGCAGCGTAGTCGGGGGGGCTGGCACAGATACGCAGTATTTT.

The chain has TRBV25-1 and TRBJ2-2; the D gene is possibly TRBD1 (6 bases). CDR1 MGHDK and CDR2 SYGVNS come from the germline V gene. The CDR3 length is 14 residues. V gave up 5 bases and J gave up 1 base, with 8 bases separating them. DNA for the CDR3: TGTGCCAGCAGTTCGGACAGGAACACCGGGGAGCTGTTTTTT. It is translated as CASSSDRNTGELFF.

This chain uses TRBV19 with TRBJ1-5; TRBD1 matches at 8 bases. CDR1 LNHDA and CDR2 SQIVND come from the germline V gene (reference sequence). This CDR3 comprises 15 residues. The trim removed 6 bases at V and 5 bases at J, leaving 9 bases unmatched. The CDR3 spells CASSKTDRGDQPQHF. The CDR3, as DNA: TGTGCCAGTAGCAAAACCGACAGGGGAGATCAGCCCCAGCATTTT.

The J gene is TRBJ1-1, the V gene TRBV29-1, with D hard to call. Trimming removed 2 bases from V and 0 bases from J, with 7 bases in between. CDR1 is SQVTM and CDR2 is ANQGSEA in the germline V gene. CDR3 size: 13 residues. CDR3 nucleotides: TGCAGCGTTGAAACCCGGCTGAACACTGAAGCTTTCTTT. Translated: CSVETRLNTEAFF.

This clone was recorded a few times. The chain employs TRBV28 and TRBJ2-3; 12 bases fit TRBD2. This CDR3 region has 16 residues. CDR1 and CDR2 from the germline V gene are MDHEN and SYDVKM. The junction had 9 bases not matched to a gene; V was cut back by 5 bases and J by 6 bases. CDR3 DNA sequence: TGTGCCAGCAGTCTAGCGGGGGGGCTCGACGGGGATACGCAGTATTTT. Translating it yields CASSLAGGLDGDTQYF.

As to this clone: Relative to the germline gene, one junction end is altered; a read error may explain this. This chain uses TRBV4-1 with TRBJ2-1, with D hard to call. CDR3 size: 17 residues. Germline-derived CDR1 and CDR2 are MGHRA and YSYEKL. This chain's CDR3 is CASSRRISIASNNEQFF. The CDR3, as DNA: TGCGCCAGCAGCAGGCGCATCAGTATAGCCTCCAACAATGAGCAGTTCTTC.

The V call is TRBV30, the J call TRBJ2-2; D is ambiguous. The CDR3 sequence is 13 residues long. Trimming stripped 1 base from V and 5 bases from J, with 8 bases between. Germline CDR1 GTSNPN, CDR2 SVGIG (reference sequence). CDR3 sequence: CAWSATVTGELFF. The CDR3 nucleotides are TGTGCCTGGAGTGCTACAGTGACCGGGGAGCTGTTTTTT. The full variable domain, rest sourced from reference TRBV30 and TRBJ2-2, is SQTIHQWPATLVQPVGSPLSLECTVEGTSNPNLYWYRQAAGRGLQLLFYSVGIGQISSEVPQNLSASRPQDRQFILSSKKLLLSDSGFYLCAWSATVTGELFFGEGSRLTVL.

This clone was found a few times. The CDR3 here is CASSERGLTYNEQFF. CDR3 DNA: TGTGCCAGCAGTGAAAGGGGTTTGACCTACAATGAGCAGTTCTTC. The chain links TRBV2 to TRBJ2-1; D perhaps matches TRBD1 (5 bases). The length of the CDR3 is 15 residues. Germline V gene sequence: CDR1 SNHLY, CDR2 FYNNEI. The V and J ends lost 2 bases and 2 bases respectively, with 10 bases between them.

The chain has TRBV10-3 and TRBJ2-1; D remains unclear. Germline assignment: CDR1 ENHRY and CDR2 SYGVKD. This CDR3 has 13 amino acids. The germline V and J ends were trimmed by 3 bases and 9 bases, with 12 bases remaining between them. The CDR3 reads CAISDNNNREQFF. The DNA for the CDR3 is TGTGCCATCAGTGATAATAACAATCGTGAGCAGTTCTTC.

For the CDR3, the DNA is TGTGCCAGCAGCTTGGGACAGGGGGGTGCGGGCTACACCTTC. Translation gives CASSLGQGGAGYTF. The chain combines TRBV5-6 with TRBJ1-2, with 9 bases identical to TRBD1. Germline V CDR1 and CDR2: SGHDT, YYEEEE. CDR3 length: 14 residues. The V segment lost 0 bases and the J segment 8 bases; nucleotides outside the gene matches: 5. Based on the CDR3 plus reference TRBV5-6 and TRBJ1-2, the full variable domain is DAGVTQSPTHLIKTRGQQVTLRCSPKSGHDTVSWYQQALGQGPQFIFQYYEEEERQRGNFPDRFSGHQFPNYSSELNVNALLLGDSALYLCASSLGQGGAGYTFGSGTRLTVV.

This clone was seen once. The chain recombines TRBV4-1 with TRBJ2-7, with 8 bases identical to TRBD1. The V gene end was trimmed by 1 base and the J gene end by 6 bases; junction bases not matched to a gene: 8. Per germline, CDR1 MGHRA and CDR2 YSYEKL. The CDR3 runs 15 residues. The CDR3 DNA reads as TGCGCCAGCAGCCAAGTTTGGACAGGGACAACCGAGCAGTACTTC. Translated, it gives CASSQVWTGTTEQYF.

The chain recombines TRBV30 with TRBJ2-7, with TRBD1 matching over 8 bases. Germline V lookup: CDR1 GTSNPN, CDR2 SVGIG (reference sequence). The CDR3 is 14 amino acids. V gave up 4 bases and J gave up 4 bases; unmatched junction bases: 9. As DNA, the CDR3 is TGTGCCTGGACAACCGGGACAGGAGCGTACGAGCAGTACTTC. Amino acid sequence: CAWTTGTGAYEQYF.

This chain connects TRBV2 to TRBJ2-5; perhaps TRBD1 as D (5 bases). The CDR3 loop spans 19 amino acids. The germline CDR1 and CDR2 sequences are SNHLY and FYNNEI. Trimming left V 4 bases short and J 5 bases short, with 29 bases between. CDR3 in amino acids: CASSAFTGAPSGKAETQYF. DNA of the CDR3: TGTGCCAGCAGTGCTTTTACTGGGGCCCCGTCCGGAAAGGCGGAGACCCAGTACTTC.

This chain joins TRBV7-6 and TRBJ2-1; a weak D match, TRBD1 (6 bases). The germline V gene encodes CDR1 SGHVS and CDR2 FNYEAQ. The CDR3 contains 16 residues. Trimming shortened V by 5 bases and J by 9 bases, and 23 bases separated the two germline ends. CDR3 sequence reads: CASSPPRGPGSSEQFF. In DNA form, the CDR3 reads TGTGCCAGCAGCCCCCCCAGGGGCCCAGGGTCTAGTGAGCAGTTCTTC.

The J gene is TRBJ2-2, the V gene TRBV5-1; D may be TRBD2 (6 bases). Trimming took off 4 bases at V and 5 bases at J, with 15 bases between the two ends. The CDR3 has 15 residues. Germline lookup yields CDR1 SGHRS and CDR2 YFSETQ. The DNA of the CDR3 is TGCGCCAGCAGCCCGGGGGACGGAATTACCGGGGAGCTGTTTTTT. It translates to CASSPGDGITGELFF.

In its sample, this clone was seen a few times. This chain links TRBV19 with TRBJ2-4; 8 nucleotides align to TRBD1. The V gene's germline CDR1 is LNHDA and CDR2 SQIVND (reference sequence). J was trimmed by 2 bases and V by 11 bases; bases with no gene match: 8. The CDR3 contains 14 residues. The CDR3 loop is CASKGRGPKNIQYF. The DNA for the CDR3 is TGTGCCTCCAAAGGCAGGGGGCCCAAAAACATTCAGTACTTC.

This rearrangement joins TRBV19 to TRBJ1-2, with D tentatively TRBD1 (6 bases). Deletions cut 5 bases from V and 4 bases from J, with 29 bases between. Looked up from germline, CDR1 is LNHDA and CDR2 is SQIVND (reference sequence). The CDR3 covers 19 residues. The CDR3: CASSAHRAQQIASTYGYTF. CDR3 DNA: TGTGCCAGTAGTGCCCACAGGGCCCAACAAATTGCTTCCACCTATGGCTACACCTTC.

The chain's CDR3 is CASISTDSYEQYF. CDR3 bases: TGTGCCAGCATCTCGACGGACTCCTACGAGCAGTACTTC. J is TRBJ2-7 and V is TRBV27; D ambiguous. V lost 7 bases to trimming and J lost 0 bases, with 10 bases between them. Germline V lookup: CDR1 MNHEY, CDR2 SMNVEV (reference sequence). The CDR3 runs to 13 residues.